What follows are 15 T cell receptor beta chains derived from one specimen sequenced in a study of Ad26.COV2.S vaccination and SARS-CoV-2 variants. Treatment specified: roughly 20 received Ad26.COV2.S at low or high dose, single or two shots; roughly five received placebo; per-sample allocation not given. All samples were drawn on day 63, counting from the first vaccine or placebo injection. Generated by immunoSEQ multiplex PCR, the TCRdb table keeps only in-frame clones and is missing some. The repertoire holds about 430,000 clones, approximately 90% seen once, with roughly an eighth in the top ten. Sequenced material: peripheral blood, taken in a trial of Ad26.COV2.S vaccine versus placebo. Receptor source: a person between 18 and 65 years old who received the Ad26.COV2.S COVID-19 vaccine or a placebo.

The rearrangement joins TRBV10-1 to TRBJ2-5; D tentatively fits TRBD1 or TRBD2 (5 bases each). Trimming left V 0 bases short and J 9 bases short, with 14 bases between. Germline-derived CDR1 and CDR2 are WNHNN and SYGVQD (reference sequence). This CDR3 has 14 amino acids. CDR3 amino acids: CASSESGTLGAQYF. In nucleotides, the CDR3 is TGCGCCAGCAGTGAGTCGGGGACCCTGGGGGCCCAGTACTTC.

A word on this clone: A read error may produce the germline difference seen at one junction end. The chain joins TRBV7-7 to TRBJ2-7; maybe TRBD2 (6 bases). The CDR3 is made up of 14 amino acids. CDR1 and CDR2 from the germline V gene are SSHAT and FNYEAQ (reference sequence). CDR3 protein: CASSLASGDYEQYF. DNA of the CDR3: TGTGCTAGCAGCTTAGCGTCGGGGGATTACGAGCAGTACTTC.

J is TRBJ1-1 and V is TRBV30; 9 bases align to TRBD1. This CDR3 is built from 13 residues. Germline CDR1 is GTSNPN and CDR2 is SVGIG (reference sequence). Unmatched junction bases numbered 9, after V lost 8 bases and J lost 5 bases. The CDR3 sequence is CASHTGGATEAFF. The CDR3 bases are TGTGCCAGCCACACAGGGGGCGCAACTGAAGCTTTCTTT.

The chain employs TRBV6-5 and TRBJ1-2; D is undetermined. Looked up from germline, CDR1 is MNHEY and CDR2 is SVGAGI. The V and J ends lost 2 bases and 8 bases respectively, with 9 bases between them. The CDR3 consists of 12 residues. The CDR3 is CASSYGLGGYTF. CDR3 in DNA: TGTGCCAGCAGTTACGGGCTTGGGGGCTACACCTTC.

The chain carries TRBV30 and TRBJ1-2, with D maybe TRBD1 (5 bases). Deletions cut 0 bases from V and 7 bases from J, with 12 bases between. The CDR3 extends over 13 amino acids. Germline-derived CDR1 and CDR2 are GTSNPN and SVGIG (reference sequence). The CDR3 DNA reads TGTGCCTGGAGTGTACGAGGGGAAGGTGGCTACACCTTC. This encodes CAWSVRGEGGYTF.

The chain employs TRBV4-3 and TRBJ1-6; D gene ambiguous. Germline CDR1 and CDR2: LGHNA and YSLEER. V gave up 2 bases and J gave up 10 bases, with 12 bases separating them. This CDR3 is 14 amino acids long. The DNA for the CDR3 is TGCGCCAGCAGCCAACTCCAGACGGGATCACCCCTCCACTTT. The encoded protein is CASSQLQTGSPLHF.

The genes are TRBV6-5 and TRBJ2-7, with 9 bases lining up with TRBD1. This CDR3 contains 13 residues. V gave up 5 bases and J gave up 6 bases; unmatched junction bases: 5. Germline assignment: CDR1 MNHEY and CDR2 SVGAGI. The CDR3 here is CASSRDRDGEQYF. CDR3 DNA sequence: TGTGCCAGCAGTAGGGACAGGGACGGCGAGCAGTACTTC.

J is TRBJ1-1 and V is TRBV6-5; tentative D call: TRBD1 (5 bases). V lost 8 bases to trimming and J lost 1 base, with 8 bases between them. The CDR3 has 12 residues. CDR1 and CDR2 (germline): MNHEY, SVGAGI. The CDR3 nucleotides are TGTGCCAGCTGGGGGGGGAACACTGAAGCTTTCTTT. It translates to CASWGGNTEAFF.

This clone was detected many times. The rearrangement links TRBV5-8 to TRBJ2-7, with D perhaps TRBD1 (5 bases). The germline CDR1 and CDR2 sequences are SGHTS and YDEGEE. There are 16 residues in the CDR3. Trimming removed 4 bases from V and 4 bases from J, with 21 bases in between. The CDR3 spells CASSPRLGLTDYEQYF. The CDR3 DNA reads TGTGCCAGCAGCCCTAGGCTGGGGCTGACAGATTACGAGCAGTACTTC.

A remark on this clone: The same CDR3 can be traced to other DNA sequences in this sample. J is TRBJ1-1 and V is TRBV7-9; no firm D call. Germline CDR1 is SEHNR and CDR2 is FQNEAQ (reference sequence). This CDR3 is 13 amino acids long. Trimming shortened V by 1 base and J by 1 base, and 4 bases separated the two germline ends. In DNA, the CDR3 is TGTGCCAGCAGCTTAGTGGGGAACACTGAAGCTTTCTTT. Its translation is CASSLVGNTEAFF.

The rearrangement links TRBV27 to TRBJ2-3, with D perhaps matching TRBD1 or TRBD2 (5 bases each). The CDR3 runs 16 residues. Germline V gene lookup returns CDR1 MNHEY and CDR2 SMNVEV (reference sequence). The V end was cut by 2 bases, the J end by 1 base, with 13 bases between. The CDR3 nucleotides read TGTGCCAGCAGTTTAACCCCTGAGGGGCGCACAGATACGCAGTATTTT. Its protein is CASSLTPEGRTDTQYF.

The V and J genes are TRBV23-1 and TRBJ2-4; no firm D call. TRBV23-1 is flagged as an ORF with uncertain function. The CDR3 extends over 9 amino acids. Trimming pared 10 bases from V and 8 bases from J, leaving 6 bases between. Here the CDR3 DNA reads TGCGCCATCCTGTACATTCAGTACTTC. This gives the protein CAILYIQYF.

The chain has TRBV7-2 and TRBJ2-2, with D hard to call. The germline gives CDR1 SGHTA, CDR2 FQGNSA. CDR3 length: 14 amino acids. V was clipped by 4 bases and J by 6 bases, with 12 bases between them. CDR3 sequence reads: CASSSLGRAGELFF. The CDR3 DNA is TGTGCCAGCAGCTCCCTCGGGCGAGCCGGGGAGCTGTTTTTT.

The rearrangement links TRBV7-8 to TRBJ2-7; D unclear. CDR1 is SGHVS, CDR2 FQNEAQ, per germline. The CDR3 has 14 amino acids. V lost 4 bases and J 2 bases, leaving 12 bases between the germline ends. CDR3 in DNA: TGTGCCAGCAGCTCCTGGACGGCAACCTACGAGCAGTACTTC. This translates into CASSSWTATYEQYF.

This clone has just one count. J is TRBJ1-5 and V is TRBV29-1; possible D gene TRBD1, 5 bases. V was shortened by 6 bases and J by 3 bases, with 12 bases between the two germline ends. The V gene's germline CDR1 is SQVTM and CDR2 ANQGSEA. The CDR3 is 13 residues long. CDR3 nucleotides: TGCAGCGTAGCCTCGGGGGTCAATCAGCCCCAGCATTTT. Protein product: CSVASGVNQPQHF.